Shown below are 11 T cell receptor beta chains from a single sample sequenced in a study of blood T cell repertoires in COVID-19. Clones were sequenced by immunoSEQ multiplex PCR, and TCRdb holds only the in-frame ones, with some missing. The sample shows about 320,000 clones, around nine tenths of them seen only once. The sample consisted of PBMCs or T cells enriched from blood (not recorded which). These receptors all stem from a man between 60 and 75 years old who had recovered from COVID-19.

V usage is TRBV19 and J usage is TRBJ1-2; D unclear. V dropped 7 bases and J dropped 7 bases, with 19 bases sitting between them. CDR1 and CDR2 from the germline V gene are LNHDA and SQIVND (reference sequence). There are 14 residues in the CDR3. The CDR3 protein is CASTPRGSPSGYTF. The CDR3, as DNA: TGTGCCAGTACCCCAAGAGGCAGTCCTTCTGGCTACACCTTC.

The V and J genes are TRBV19 and TRBJ1-1; TRBD1 aligns across 10 bases. CDR1 LNHDA and CDR2 SQIVND come from the germline V gene (reference sequence). CDR3 length: 14 amino acids. With 2 bases clipped from V and 5 bases from J, the junction kept 2 bases outside the gene matches. The DNA for the CDR3 is TGTGCCAGTAGTATAAGGGACAGGGGTACTGAAGCTTTCTTT. Amino acids: CASSIRDRGTEAFF.

This sequence joins TRBV11-2 and TRBJ2-1; 10 nucleotides align to TRBD2. The germline V gene has CDR1 SGHAT and CDR2 FQNNGV. V shed 5 bases and J 8 bases; nucleotides not matched to a gene: 12. CDR3 size: 16 residues. CDR3 DNA sequence: TGTGCCAGCAGCCTGCGCACTATAGCGGGAGGAGATGAGCAGTTCTTC. Its protein is CASSLRTIAGGDEQFF.

The chain employs TRBV6-2 or TRBV6-3 and TRBJ2-7, with 7 bases identical to TRBD2. There are 16 residues in the CDR3. Trimming at V came to 2 bases and at J to 3 bases, leaving 10 bases not matched to a gene. The germline V gene has CDR1 MNHEY and CDR2 SVGEGT. CDR3 loop: CASSYRTTSVLYEQYF. DNA for the CDR3: TGTGCCAGCAGTTACAGAACCACTAGCGTGCTCTACGAGCAGTACTTC.

The rearrangement uses TRBV6-5 and TRBJ1-6, with D tentatively TRBD1 (6 bases). The V gene's germline CDR1 is MNHEY and CDR2 SVGAGI. The CDR3 loop spans 12 amino acids. The germline V and J ends were trimmed by 4 bases and 9 bases, with 7 bases remaining between them. Here the CDR3 DNA reads TGTGCCAGCAGTTGGGGGCGTTCACCCCTCCACTTT. It is translated as CASSWGRSPLHF.

The chain couples TRBV5-4 to TRBJ2-7; D is unresolved. CDR3 length: 12 amino acids. The germline V and J ends were trimmed by 0 bases and 2 bases, with 3 bases remaining between them. Germline V gene lookup returns CDR1 SGHNT and CDR2 YYREEE (reference sequence). This CDR3 reads CASSLDTYEQYF. The CDR3 DNA sequence: TGTGCCAGCAGCTTGGACACCTACGAGCAGTACTTC.

V usage is TRBV5-1 and J usage is TRBJ2-3, with 9 nucleotides matching TRBD1. The CDR3 is 16 residues long. Looked up from germline, CDR1 is SGHRS and CDR2 is YFSETQ. V trimming: 0 bases; J trimming: 4 bases; junction bases outside the gene matches: 6. In DNA, the CDR3 is TGCGCCAGCAGCTTGGGGACAGGGGCCGTAGCAGATACGCAGTATTTT. It codes for CASSLGTGAVADTQYF.

V is TRBV5-4 and J is TRBJ2-3; D call uncertain. Trimming took off 4 bases at V and 4 bases at J, with 10 bases between the two ends. The CDR3 spans 13 residues. The germline V gene has CDR1 SGHNT and CDR2 YYREEE (reference sequence). The CDR3 region is CASSPPLPDTQYF. The CDR3 DNA is TGTGCCAGCAGCCCCCCGCTACCAGATACGCAGTATTTT.

This clone appeared a few times. V is TRBV7-2 and J is TRBJ2-1; 9 bases map to TRBD1. Germline V gives CDR1 SGHTA, CDR2 FQGNSA. The V and J ends lost 6 bases and 8 bases, in that order; junction bases with no gene match: 8. The CDR3 is made up of 14 amino acids. The CDR3 region has the DNA TGTGCCAGCAGTTACCGGGACAGGGCCCATGAGCAGTTCTTC. This gives the protein CASSYRDRAHEQFF.

The V gene is TRBV4-3, the J gene TRBJ1-5, with a tentative D call TRBD1 (6 bases). CDR1 LGHNA and CDR2 YSLEER come from the germline V gene. V was shortened by 0 bases and J by 7 bases, with 10 bases between the two germline ends. The length of the CDR3 is 14 residues. CDR3 region: CASSQEGGGQPQHF. CDR3 DNA sequence: TGCGCCAGCAGCCAAGAGGGCGGGGGCCAGCCCCAGCATTTT.

V usage is TRBV7-2 and J usage is TRBJ2-7; 8 bases align to TRBD2. This CDR3 has 14 amino acids. Germline V gene data show CDR1 as SGHTA and CDR2 as FQGNSA. The J segment lost 3 bases and the V segment lost 4 bases, leaving 5 bases of the junction unmatched. The CDR3 coding sequence is TGTGCCAGCAGCTCGGGACTAGGGCTCTACGAGCAGTACTTC. Residues: CASSSGLGLYEQYF.